Each of the 6 T cell receptor beta chains below was sequenced from the same sample in a study of vaccination effects on CD4 cells after COVID-19 (dated by TCRdb to between 2021 and 2024). No antigen has been identified for these receptors. Library method: the immunoSEQ multiplex PCR assay. TCRdb carries this immuneACCESS record with in-frame sequences only. Its versions omit some clonotypes, under half of them owing to an unresolved V gene in the studies checked, with the rest unexplained. The sample data list more than 20,000 clones, and 75% to 80% of these were observed just once. Together, the top ten hold 5.5% to 6.5% of the sample. In the ViraFEST assay, PBMC were stimulated with viral peptide pools, and antigen-specific CD4+ T cell clonotypes were then identified by expansion using TCR sequencing. After around ten days of culture, CD4+ T cells were isolated with the EasySep CD4+ T cell isolation kit. Participants received two doses of either the BNT162b2 or the mRNA-1273 mRNA SARS-CoV-2 vaccine.

The specimen comprised CD4+ T cells from PBMCs cultured with SARS-CoV-2 spike peptides, sampled after COVID-19 vaccination. The meaning of the sample's cell subset or site label: SARS-CoV-2 spike overlapping peptide pool stimulation. These receptors were collected from a human donor who received a COVID-19 vaccine. Some clones in this sample may be carry-over from other donors' samples.

The rearrangement links TRBV5-1 to TRBJ1-6; weak D call: TRBD1 (5 bases). Germline V gives CDR1 SGHRS, CDR2 YFSETQ. V lost 1 base, J lost 2 bases, and 7 bases lay in between. The length of the CDR3 is 15 residues. The CDR3 sequence: CASSLPGAYNSPLHF. For the CDR3, the DNA is TGCGCCAGCAGCTTGCCGGGGGCCTATAATTCACCCCTCCACTTT. Based on the CDR3 plus reference TRBV5-1 and TRBJ1-6, the full variable domain is KAGVTQTPRYLIKTRGQQVTLSCSPISGHRSVSWYQQTPGQGLQFLFEYFSETQRNKGNFPGRFSGRQFSNSRSEMNVSTLELGDSALYLCASSLPGAYNSPLHFGNGTRLTVT.

This chain connects TRBV6-1 to TRBJ1-2; a weak D match, TRBD1 (5 bases). There are 14 residues in the CDR3. Germline V gene data show CDR1 as MNHNS and CDR2 as SASEGT. The germline V and J ends were trimmed by 0 bases and 5 bases, with 10 bases remaining between them. CDR3 sequence: CASSEALQGYGYTF. CDR3 bases: TGTGCCAGCAGTGAAGCGCTTCAGGGTTATGGCTACACCTTC.

This rearrangement joins TRBV10-1 to TRBJ2-3; 7 bases map to TRBD2. Germline values: CDR1 WNHNN, CDR2 SYGVQD (reference sequence). The CDR3 length is 15 residues. V shed 3 bases, J shed 0 bases, and the junction held 3 bases outside the gene matches. The CDR3 loop is CASSDTSESTDTQYF. The CDR3 coding sequence is TGCGCCAGCAGTGATACTAGCGAAAGCACAGATACGCAGTATTTT.

The chain employs TRBV9 and TRBJ1-1; D is possibly TRBD1 (6 bases). V was clipped by 4 bases and J by 1 base, with 11 bases between them. This CDR3 spans 14 amino acids. Looked up from germline, CDR1 is SGDLS and CDR2 is YYNGEE. CDR3 DNA sequence: TGTGCCAGCAGCCCCTCAGGGGCGAACACTGAAGCTTTCTTT. Protein: CASSPSGANTEAFF.

The genes are TRBV3-1 (or the pseudogene TRBV3-2) and TRBJ2-5; D is perhaps TRBD1 or TRBD2 (5 bases each). The V end was cut by 4 bases, the J end by 7 bases, with 16 bases between. The CDR3 has 14 amino acids. Germline loops: CDR1 LGHDT, CDR2 YNNKEL (reference sequence). CDR3 nucleotide sequence: TGTGCCAGCAGCCGGCCCCCGTGGGGGTCGACCCAGTACTTC. It translates to CASSRPPWGSTQYF.

This clone occurred once. J is TRBJ1-4 and V is TRBV19, with unresolved D. Trimming shortened V by 1 base and J by 7 bases, and 10 bases separated the two germline ends. Germline values: CDR1 LNHDA, CDR2 SQIVND (reference sequence). The CDR3 contains 14 residues. CDR3 loop: CASSIVGRLEKLFF. The CDR3, as DNA: TGTGCCAGTAGTATAGTAGGCAGACTTGAAAAACTGTTTTTT.